This is a list of T cell receptor beta chains from one sample in a study of blood T cell repertoires in COVID-19. Using immunoSEQ multiplex PCR, the repertoire was profiled, and TCRdb retains in-frame clones only, with some absent. Among 170,000 or so clones listed, 83% were seen once. Sequencing input: peripheral blood. The source is a woman in her 70s with COVID-19, enrolled during active disease. Both conserved end residues are part of each CDR3. Each record gives: J gene, D gene, V gene, clone size, CDR3 protein, CDR3 DNA. D genes are given only for firm matches. Only some rows state a clone size, as once, few, many or a class for expanded clones.

J gene: TRBJ2-1
D gene: -
V gene: TRBV2
clone size: -
CDR3 protein: CASSESQGSKFF
CDR3 DNA: TGTGCCAGCAGTGAGTCTCAGGGTTCGAAGTTCTTC

J gene: TRBJ2-1
D gene: -
V gene: TRBV29-1
clone size: -
CDR3 protein: CSVESGSVGSEQFF
CDR3 DNA: TGCAGCGTTGAATCCGGGAGTGTCGGGTCTGAGCAGTTCTTC

J gene: TRBJ2-5
D gene: TRBD1
V gene: TRBV14
clone size: -
CDR3 protein: CASSLRTGGFLETQYF
CDR3 DNA: TGTGCCAGCAGCCTCCGGACAGGGGGCTTCTTAGAGACCCAGTACTTC

J gene: TRBJ2-1
D gene: TRBD1
V gene: TRBV7-2
clone size: few
CDR3 protein: CASSRDRAAGNEQFF
CDR3 DNA: TGTGCCAGCAGCCGGGACAGGGCAGCGGGCAATGAGCAGTTCTTC

J gene: TRBJ2-3
D gene: -
V gene: TRBV7-2
clone size: -
CDR3 protein: CASSLRAVDTQYF
CDR3 DNA: TGTGCCAGCAGCTTAAGAGCGGTAGATACGCAGTATTTT

J gene: TRBJ2-2
D gene: -
V gene: TRBV7-3
clone size: few
CDR3 protein: CASSLNTGELFF
CDR3 DNA: TGTGCCAGCAGCCTGAACACCGGGGAGCTGTTTTTT

J gene: TRBJ2-1
D gene: -
V gene: TRBV30
clone size: -
CDR3 protein: CAWSVGGPGEQFF
CDR3 DNA: TGTGCCTGGAGTGTAGGAGGGCCAGGTGAGCAGTTCTTC

J gene: TRBJ2-5
D gene: TRBD2
V gene: TRBV2
clone size: -
CDR3 protein: CASRVAGGGAETQYF
CDR3 DNA: TGTGCCAGCAGAGTAGCGGGAGGGGGGGCGGAGACCCAGTACTTC

J gene: TRBJ1-1
D gene: -
V gene: TRBV5-8
clone size: -
CDR3 protein: CASSPSTEAFF
CDR3 DNA: TGTGCCAGCAGCCCTAGCACTGAAGCTTTCTTT

J gene: TRBJ2-4
D gene: -
V gene: TRBV3-1/TRBV3-2
clone size: -
CDR3 protein: CASSQESDDTKNIQYF
CDR3 DNA: TGTGCCAGCAGCCAAGAAAGCGACGATACCAAAAACATTCAGTACTTC

J gene: TRBJ2-3
D gene: -
V gene: TRBV9
clone size: -
CDR3 protein: CASSVAGTDTQYF
CDR3 DNA: TGTGCCAGCAGCGTAGCGGGCACAGATACGCAGTATTTT

J gene: TRBJ2-1
D gene: TRBD2
V gene: TRBV10-3
clone size: -
CDR3 protein: CAIGGAAGGAGEQFF
CDR3 DNA: TGTGCCATCGGAGGTGCGGCGGGAGGGGCAGGGGAGCAGTTCTTC

J gene: TRBJ1-2
D gene: -
V gene: TRBV6-1
clone size: -
CDR3 protein: CASSGRGGNGYTF
CDR3 DNA: TGTGCCAGCAGTGGCAGGGGAGGGAATGGCTACACCTTC

J gene: TRBJ1-1
D gene: -
V gene: TRBV11-2
clone size: -
CDR3 protein: CASSFGLNTEAFF
CDR3 DNA: TGTGCCAGCAGCTTCGGGTTAAACACTGAAGCTTTCTTT

J gene: TRBJ2-7
D gene: TRBD2
V gene: TRBV2
clone size: -
CDR3 protein: CASEGTSGRGYEQYF
CDR3 DNA: TGTGCCAGCGAAGGGACTAGCGGGAGGGGATACGAGCAGTACTTC

J gene: TRBJ2-7
D gene: TRBD2
V gene: TRBV5-1
clone size: -
CDR3 protein: CASSVGSSGAIYEQYF
CDR3 DNA: TGCGCCAGCAGCGTGGGGTCTAGCGGGGCAATCTACGAGCAGTACTTC

J gene: TRBJ2-7
D gene: -
V gene: TRBV7-9
clone size: once
CDR3 protein: CASSFNPGRVSYEQYF
CDR3 DNA: TGTGCCAGCAGCTTCAATCCCGGGAGAGTCTCCTACGAGCAGTACTTC

J gene: TRBJ1-5
D gene: -
V gene: TRBV28
clone size: -
CDR3 protein: CASSFLRQGNQPQHF
CDR3 DNA: TGTGCCAGCAGTTTCCTGAGGCAGGGGAATCAGCCCCAGCATTTT

J gene: TRBJ2-5
D gene: -
V gene: TRBV19
clone size: -
CDR3 protein: CATRPGFAKETQYF
CDR3 DNA: TGTGCCACTCGACCGGGTTTTGCGAAAGAGACCCAGTACTTC

J gene: TRBJ2-7
D gene: TRBD2
V gene: TRBV7-2
clone size: -
CDR3 protein: CASSLGLAVGMSYEQYF
CDR3 DNA: TGTGCCAGCAGCTTAGGCCTAGCGGTAGGGATGTCCTACGAGCAGTACTTC

J gene: TRBJ2-5
D gene: -
V gene: TRBV11-2
clone size: -
CDR3 protein: CASSSYKGETQYF
CDR3 DNA: TGTGCCAGCAGCTCTTATAAGGGGGAGACCCAGTACTTC

J gene: TRBJ2-2
D gene: TRBD2
V gene: TRBV12-5
clone size: -
CDR3 protein: CASGLQAGPNTGELFF
CDR3 DNA: TGTGCTAGTGGCCTCCAAGCGGGACCCAACACCGGGGAGCTGTTTTTT

J gene: TRBJ2-3
D gene: TRBD2
V gene: TRBV7-2
clone size: -
CDR3 protein: CASSLVATSGTDTQYF
CDR3 DNA: TGTGCCAGCAGCTTAGTGGCGACTAGCGGAACAGATACGCAGTATTTT

J gene: TRBJ1-2
D gene: TRBD1
V gene: TRBV18
clone size: -
CDR3 protein: CASSLRDRFRGTF
CDR3 DNA: TGTGCCAGCTCCCTCCGGGACAGATTTAGAGGCACCTTC

J gene: TRBJ2-5
D gene: TRBD2
V gene: TRBV27
clone size: once
CDR3 protein: CASSLDREGSETQYF
CDR3 DNA: TGTGCCAGCAGTTTAGACCGGGAGGGGAGTGAGACCCAGTACTTC

J gene: TRBJ2-3
D gene: TRBD1
V gene: TRBV27
clone size: -
CDR3 protein: CASSYTTGGADPDTQYF
CDR3 DNA: TGTGCCAGCAGTTACACCACAGGGGGCGCCGACCCAGATACGCAGTATTTT

J gene: TRBJ2-1
D gene: TRBD1
V gene: TRBV18
clone size: -
CDR3 protein: CASSTTGSNEQFF
CDR3 DNA: TGTGCCAGCTCAACGACAGGGTCCAATGAGCAGTTCTTC

J gene: TRBJ2-2
D gene: TRBD2
V gene: TRBV19
clone size: once
CDR3 protein: CASSMTSGYANTGELFF
CDR3 DNA: TGTGCCAGTAGTATGACTAGCGGCTACGCGAACACCGGGGAGCTGTTTTTT

J gene: TRBJ1-2
D gene: TRBD1
V gene: TRBV19
clone size: -
CDR3 protein: CASSMVTGDGYTF
CDR3 DNA: TGTGCCAGTAGTATGGTCACAGGGGATGGCTACACCTTC

J gene: TRBJ1-3
D gene: -
V gene: TRBV30
clone size: -
CDR3 protein: CAWSPESGNTIYF
CDR3 DNA: TGTGCCTGGAGTCCGGAGTCTGGAAACACCATATATTTT

J gene: TRBJ1-1
D gene: -
V gene: TRBV28
clone size: -
CDR3 protein: CASSLSTAITEAFF
CDR3 DNA: TGTGCCAGCAGTTTATCTACAGCTATCACTGAAGCTTTCTTT

J gene: TRBJ2-1
D gene: TRBD2
V gene: TRBV2
clone size: -
CDR3 protein: CASSEGLAGVNEQFF
CDR3 DNA: TGTGCCAGCAGTGAGGGACTAGCGGGAGTGAATGAGCAGTTCTTC

J gene: TRBJ2-3
D gene: -
V gene: TRBV28
clone size: -
CDR3 protein: CASSLGLPAQYF
CDR3 DNA: TGTGCCAGCAGTTTAGGACTCCCGGCGCAGTATTTT

J gene: TRBJ1-2
D gene: TRBD1
V gene: TRBV6-5
clone size: -
CDR3 protein: CASSRLGQGGYGYTF
CDR3 DNA: TGTGCCAGCAGTCGCCTTGGACAGGGGGGCTATGGCTACACCTTC

J gene: TRBJ2-2
D gene: TRBD2
V gene: TRBV9
clone size: -
CDR3 protein: CASSEARTSGIGELFF
CDR3 DNA: TGTGCCAGCAGCGAGGCGCGGACTAGCGGGATCGGGGAGCTGTTTTTT

J gene: TRBJ1-5
D gene: -
V gene: TRBV7-9
clone size: few
CDR3 protein: CASSPEQGQPQHF
CDR3 DNA: TGTGCCAGCAGCCCAGAACAGGGTCAGCCCCAGCATTTT

J gene: TRBJ2-3
D gene: -
V gene: TRBV27
clone size: -
CDR3 protein: CASSLPGRTDTQYF
CDR3 DNA: TGTGCCAGCAGCCTCCCGGGGAGAACAGATACGCAGTATTTT

J gene: TRBJ1-6
D gene: -
V gene: TRBV30
clone size: -
CDR3 protein: CAWSARVVLSYNSPLHF
CDR3 DNA: TGTGCCTGGAGTGCCAGGGTGGTTCTCTCCTATAATTCACCCCTCCACTTT

J gene: TRBJ2-1
D gene: TRBD2
V gene: TRBV5-4
clone size: few
CDR3 protein: CASSLDLAGKTEQFF
CDR3 DNA: TGTGCCAGCAGCTTGGATCTAGCGGGAAAAACTGAGCAGTTCTTC

J gene: TRBJ2-1
D gene: TRBD1
V gene: TRBV7-9
clone size: -
CDR3 protein: CASSSPGQGPNEQFF
CDR3 DNA: TGTGCCAGCAGCTCGCCGGGACAGGGGCCGAATGAGCAGTTCTTC

J gene: TRBJ2-3
D gene: -
V gene: TRBV3-1/TRBV3-2
clone size: -
CDR3 protein: CASSQDQGSFTDTQYF
CDR3 DNA: TGTGCCAGCAGCCAAGATCAGGGGTCTTTCACAGATACGCAGTATTTT

J gene: TRBJ2-1
D gene: TRBD2
V gene: TRBV6-2/TRBV6-3
clone size: -
CDR3 protein: CASSYSGLAGNYNEQFF
CDR3 DNA: TGTGCCAGCAGTTACTCTGGTTTAGCGGGAAACTACAATGAGCAGTTCTTC

J gene: TRBJ1-5
D gene: -
V gene: TRBV5-6
clone size: -
CDR3 protein: CASSLAGWAGSQHF
CDR3 DNA: TGTGCCAGCAGCTTGGCGGGCTGGGCGGGGTCCCAGCATTTT

J gene: TRBJ2-2
D gene: TRBD2
V gene: TRBV28
clone size: -
CDR3 protein: CASRLAGSIGELFF
CDR3 DNA: TGTGCCAGCAGGCTAGCGGGAAGCATCGGGGAGCTGTTTTTT

J gene: TRBJ2-7
D gene: -
V gene: TRBV29-1
clone size: -
CDR3 protein: CSVVVGLVGEQYF
CDR3 DNA: TGCAGCGTCGTCGTGGGGCTAGTTGGCGAGCAGTACTTC

J gene: TRBJ2-7
D gene: TRBD2
V gene: TRBV13
clone size: -
CDR3 protein: CASSPLPPAGVYEQYF
CDR3 DNA: TGTGCCAGCAGCCCACTCCCGCCAGCGGGAGTCTACGAGCAGTACTTC

J gene: TRBJ2-1
D gene: TRBD2
V gene: TRBV5-1
clone size: -
CDR3 protein: CASSLELAGYNEQFF
CDR3 DNA: TGCGCCAGCAGCTTGGAGCTAGCGGGGTACAATGAGCAGTTCTTC

J gene: TRBJ2-3
D gene: -
V gene: TRBV19
clone size: -
CDR3 protein: CASSINSGIDRVKTDTQYF
CDR3 DNA: TGTGCCAGTAGTATAAATAGCGGCATCGACAGGGTCAAGACAGATACGCAGTATTTT

J gene: TRBJ2-7
D gene: -
V gene: TRBV7-8
clone size: -
CDR3 protein: CASSKGGDYEQYF
CDR3 DNA: TGTGCCAGCAGCAAGGGGGGGGACTACGAGCAGTACTTC

J gene: TRBJ1-2
D gene: TRBD1
V gene: TRBV6-2/TRBV6-3
clone size: -
CDR3 protein: CASSYGGQVSIYGYTF
CDR3 DNA: TGTGCCAGCAGTTACGGGGGACAGGTCTCAATCTATGGCTACACCTTC

J gene: TRBJ2-1
D gene: -
V gene: TRBV9
clone size: -
CDR3 protein: CASSVGASYPGEQFF
CDR3 DNA: TGTGCCAGCAGCGTAGGTGCTAGCTATCCGGGTGAGCAGTTCTTC

J gene: TRBJ1-3
D gene: -
V gene: TRBV12-3/TRBV12-4
clone size: -
CDR3 protein: CASSGGGNTIYF
CDR3 DNA: TGTGCCAGCAGTGGGGGGGGAAACACCATATATTTT

J gene: TRBJ2-7
D gene: -
V gene: TRBV11-2
clone size: -
CDR3 protein: CASSLLQVAAYEQYF
CDR3 DNA: TGTGCCAGCAGCTTATTACAGGTTGCTGCCTACGAGCAGTACTTC

J gene: TRBJ1-2
D gene: TRBD1
V gene: TRBV3-1/TRBV3-2
clone size: few
CDR3 protein: CASSQVTGDGYTF
CDR3 DNA: TGTGCCAGCAGCCAAGTAACAGGGGATGGCTACACCTTC

J gene: TRBJ1-5
D gene: -
V gene: TRBV2
clone size: -
CDR3 protein: CASTDSNQPQHF
CDR3 DNA: TGTGCCAGCACAGATAGCAATCAGCCCCAGCATTTT

J gene: TRBJ1-1
D gene: -
V gene: TRBV28
clone size: -
CDR3 protein: CASSFLGRWQGENTEAFF
CDR3 DNA: TGTGCCAGCAGTTTTTTAGGACGTTGGCAGGGCGAGAACACTGAAGCTTTCTTT